What follows are 25 T cell receptor beta chains derived from one specimen sequenced in a study of beta chain features in type 1 diabetes. Broader study findings: Shortening of TCRB CDR3s, moderate but significant, appeared in all four CD4+ subsets of Type 1 diabetes patients.

Reverse transcribing all isolated RNA meant expressed TCRB transcripts were sequenced. Assay used: immunoSEQ multiplex PCR; TCRdb lists only in-frame clones, some missing. This sample has 200,000 to 300,000 clones, with roughly 20% found just once. Their target antigens are unknown. What was sequenced was naive CD4+ T cells from blood. The source is a woman aged 40 to 50 with type 1 diabetes.

This clone was counted between two and nine times. This sequence joins TRBV7-2 and TRBJ1-4, with 9 bases aligning to TRBD1. Per germline, CDR1 SGHTA and CDR2 FQGNSA. V lost 7 bases, J lost 6 bases, and 3 bases stayed unmatched. The CDR3 has 13 residues. CDR3 coding DNA: TGTGCCAGCACGGGACAGGGAGATGAAAAACTGTTTTTT. It specifies CASTGQGDEKLFF.

This sequence joins TRBV9 and TRBJ2-3; 7 positions match TRBD2. V shed 4 bases and J 5 bases; nucleotides not matched to a gene: 10. The CDR3 is 15 residues long. Germline V CDR1 and CDR2: SGDLS, YYNGEE. The CDR3 DNA reads TGTGCCAGCAGCTCCAGGGCCAGGGAGGGAGATACGCAGTATTTT. This encodes CASSSRAREGDTQYF.

This clone turned up a few times. The rearrangement uses TRBV7-2 and TRBJ1-2, with D maybe TRBD1 (6 bases). Germline V lookup: CDR1 SGHTA, CDR2 FQGNSA. Trimming took off 4 bases at V and 5 bases at J, with 11 bases between the two ends. The CDR3 extends over 13 amino acids. CDR3 loop: CASSYSGVYGYTF. The CDR3 nucleotides read TGTGCCAGCAGCTACTCAGGGGTTTATGGCTACACCTTC.

This clone was seen more than once but under ten times. V usage is TRBV10-3 and J usage is TRBJ2-5, with a possible D match to TRBD1 (6 bases). The CDR3 covers 15 residues. Germline CDR1 is ENHRY and CDR2 is SYGVKD. V lost 6 bases and J 0 bases, leaving 14 bases between the germline ends. CDR3 sequence reads: CAISEFGQHQETQYF. CDR3 DNA: TGTGCCATCAGCGAATTCGGACAGCACCAAGAGACCCAGTACTTC.

The sample holds a few counts of this clone. The rearrangement links TRBV9 to TRBJ1-1; D not resolved. Trimming shortened V by 0 bases and J by 0 bases, and 9 bases separated the two germline ends. Germline CDR1 reads SGDLS; CDR2 reads YYNGEE. This CDR3 has 15 residues. The CDR3 region is CASSVAGAMNTEAFF. The CDR3 nucleotides read TGTGCCAGCAGCGTAGCGGGAGCCATGAACACTGAAGCTTTCTTT.

This clone was counted between two and nine times. The chain is built from TRBV5-1 and TRBJ2-5; no definite D call. The CDR3 runs 13 residues. Trimming removed 4 bases at V and 5 bases at J, with 12 bases between. Germline V gives CDR1 SGHRS, CDR2 YFSETQ. For the CDR3, the DNA is TGCGCCAGCAGCGTCTCTCCCGTGGAGACCCAGTACTTC. Translation: CASSVSPVETQYF.

This clone was observed a few times. CDR3 coding DNA: TGTGCCAGTAGTATTGGGGAACAGGGTGGACTGCCTGGGGCCAACGTCCTGACTTTC. This encodes CASSIGEQGGLPGANVLTF. The chain has TRBV19 and TRBJ2-6; weak D call: TRBD1 (6 bases). Germline values: CDR1 LNHDA, CDR2 SQIVND (reference sequence). The CDR3 is 19 amino acids. Trimming shortened V by 3 bases and J by 2 bases, and 20 bases separated the two germline ends.

This clone was seen a few times. The gene calls are TRBV5-1 and TRBJ2-1; D perhaps matches TRBD1 (6 bases). The CDR3 length is 13 residues. The V gene's germline CDR1 is SGHRS and CDR2 YFSETQ. Trimming shortened V by 1 base and J by 6 bases, and 8 bases separated the two germline ends. The CDR3 loop is CASSLLQGNEQFF. The CDR3 DNA is TGCGCCAGCAGCTTGTTACAGGGCAATGAGCAGTTCTTC. The full variable domain, rest sourced from reference TRBV5-1 and TRBJ2-1, is KAGVTQTPRYLIKTRGQQVTLSCSPISGHRSVSWYQQTPGQGLQFLFEYFSETQRNKGNFPGRFSGRQFSNSRSEMNVSTLELGDSALYLCASSLLQGNEQFFGPGTRLTVL.

This clone appeared a few times. The V call is TRBV5-1, the J call TRBJ2-2, with D hard to call. There are 16 residues in the CDR3. Trimming left V 5 bases short and J 3 bases short, with 17 bases between. Germline-derived CDR1 and CDR2 are SGHRS and YFSETQ. The CDR3, as DNA: TGCGCCAGCAGTCCCCCGACGGCGGATTACACCGGGGAGCTGTTTTTT. Protein sequence: CASSPPTADYTGELFF.

This clone occurred a few times. The rearrangement joins TRBV9 to TRBJ1-3; unclear D gene. Trimming pared 3 bases from V and 1 base from J, leaving 14 bases between. This CDR3 contains 16 residues. Germline CDR1 and CDR2: SGDLS and YYNGEE. The DNA of the CDR3 is TGTGCCAGCAGCGCTGACCTTGCGGGGTCTGGAAACACCATATATTTT. Translation: CASSADLAGSGNTIYF.

V usage is TRBV4-3 and J usage is TRBJ2-3; D is unresolved. CDR1 LGHNA and CDR2 YSLEER come from the germline V gene. V shed 0 bases and J shed 4 bases, with 11 bases lying between them. The CDR3 runs 15 residues. The CDR3 DNA is TGCGCCAGCAGCCAAGAAGGAACAGACCCAGATACGCAGTATTTT. Its translation is CASSQEGTDPDTQYF.

This clone was seen only a few times. J is TRBJ2-7 and V is TRBV25-1; 8 nucleotides agree with TRBD1. V lost 2 bases, J lost 4 bases, and 4 bases stayed unmatched. Germline assignment: CDR1 MGHDK and CDR2 SYGVNS. This CDR3 comprises 14 residues. CDR3 loop: CASSEPGQEYEQYF. The CDR3 nucleotides are TGTGCCAGCAGTGAACCGGGACAGGAATACGAGCAGTACTTC.

This clone has a handful of counts. The chain joins TRBV9 to TRBJ2-5; perhaps TRBD1 as D (5 bases). CDR1 is SGDLS, CDR2 YYNGEE, per germline. The CDR3 consists of 11 residues. Trimming left V 3 bases short and J 5 bases short, with 5 bases between. The CDR3 reads CASSEGETQYF. The DNA of the CDR3 is TGTGCCAGCAGCGAGGGGGAGACCCAGTACTTC.

The chain joins TRBV5-1 to TRBJ2-5; TRBD1 is a possible D gene (5 bases). The CDR3 spans 14 residues. The V gene's germline CDR1 is SGHRS and CDR2 YFSETQ. V gave up 4 bases and J gave up 1 base, with 11 bases separating them. CDR3 protein: CASSAAGIQETQYF. The CDR3 nucleotides are TGCGCCAGCAGCGCGGCAGGGATCCAAGAGACCCAGTACTTC.

This clone was counted between two and nine times. This chain connects TRBV30 to TRBJ2-5, with 7 nucleotides matching TRBD1. This CDR3 is built from 15 residues. J gave up 1 base and V 2 bases, and 7 bases lay outside the gene matches. Per the germline V gene, CDR1 is GTSNPN and CDR2 is SVGIG (reference sequence). Here the CDR3 reads CAWSSRRDSQETQYF. CDR3 DNA: TGTGCCTGGAGTTCCCGCCGGGACAGCCAAGAGACCCAGTACTTC.

The chain carries TRBV4-1 and TRBJ1-5; perhaps TRBD1 as D (5 bases). Germline loops: CDR1 MGHRA, CDR2 YSYEKL. The CDR3 is 14 amino acids. V dropped 0 bases and J dropped 7 bases, with 10 bases sitting between them. CDR3 sequence (DNA): TGCGCCAGCAGCCAAGATCAGGGATTGCAGCCCCAGCATTTT. This codes for CASSQDQGLQPQHF.

The chain joins TRBV5-4 to TRBJ1-2; D unresolved. CDR3 length: 12 amino acids. The V and J ends lost 4 bases and 4 bases respectively, with 8 bases between them. Germline V gene lookup returns CDR1 SGHNT and CDR2 YYREEE (reference sequence). This chain's CDR3 is CASSVTSYGYTF. The CDR3 DNA follows: TGTGCCAGCAGCGTTACTTCCTATGGCTACACCTTC.

The chain is built from TRBV18 and TRBJ2-3; TRBD2 matches 11 bases. J was trimmed by 2 bases and V by 3 bases; bases with no gene match: 1. CDR1 is KGHSH and CDR2 is LQKENI in the germline V gene. This CDR3 spans 15 amino acids. The CDR3 region has the DNA TGTGCCAGCTCACCGGGACTAGCGGACACAGATACGCAGTATTTT. Amino acids: CASSPGLADTDTQYF.

This clone was counted between two and nine times. The chain employs TRBV10-3 and TRBJ1-2, with TRBD1 matching 7 bases. Germline CDR1 reads ENHRY; CDR2 reads SYGVKD. This CDR3 is built from 10 residues. With V trimmed by 8 bases and J by 13 bases, 7 bases remained unmatched. This CDR3 reads CAIGTASFTF. The CDR3 nucleotides read TGTGCCATCGGGACAGCGAGTTTCACCTTC.

The chain carries TRBV19 and TRBJ1-5, with TRBD1 matching over 7 bases. V dropped 2 bases and J dropped 2; count of bases not matched to a gene: 0. The CDR3 has 14 amino acids. CDR1 is LNHDA and CDR2 is SQIVND in the germline V gene (reference sequence). CDR3 protein: CASSIQGGNQPQHF. CDR3 DNA: TGTGCCAGTAGTATACAGGGGGGCAATCAGCCCCAGCATTTT.

V is TRBV7-9 and J is TRBJ2-1, with D possibly being TRBD1 (5 bases). The germline V gene encodes CDR1 SEHNR and CDR2 FQNEAQ (reference sequence). CDR3 length: 12 residues. V was cut by 10 bases and J by 8 bases, with 15 bases left in between. The CDR3 DNA sequence: TGTGCCACCTCAACCCAGGGTTATGAGCAGTTCTTC. It translates to CATSTQGYEQFF.

This clone turned up a few times. This rearrangement joins TRBV18 to TRBJ2-2, with TRBD2 matching over 8 bases. This CDR3 comprises 16 residues. V was pared by 4 bases and J by 2 bases, with 6 bases of the junction left unmatched. CDR1 and CDR2 (germline): KGHSH, LQKENI. The CDR3 coding sequence is TGTGCCAGCTCACTTACGCTAGCGGGTAACACCGGGGAGCTGTTTTTT. Encoded protein: CASSLTLAGNTGELFF.

This clone has more than one count but fewer than ten. The chain carries TRBV28 and TRBJ1-2; D possibly corresponds to TRBD1 (6 bases). CDR1 MDHEN and CDR2 SYDVKM come from the germline V gene. This CDR3 comprises 14 residues. Trimming pared 7 bases from V and 6 bases from J, leaving 18 bases between. DNA of the CDR3: TGTGCCAGCAATCTCCGACCGGGGGGCCATGGCTACACCTTC. Protein: CASNLRPGGHGYTF.

CDR3 residues: CASSFDPAGRNSPLHF. In DNA form, the CDR3 reads TGTGCCAGCAGTTTTGATCCGGCAGGGAGGAATTCACCCCTCCACTTT. This chain uses TRBV27 with TRBJ1-6; tentative D call: TRBD1 (5 bases). The germline V gene has CDR1 MNHEY and CDR2 SMNVEV (reference sequence). The CDR3 spans 16 residues. V was trimmed by 3 bases and J by 7 bases, leaving 16 bases between them.

The sample holds a few counts of this clone. The V call is TRBV7-9, the J call TRBJ2-7; possibly TRBD1 for D (5 bases). The CDR3 is made up of 13 amino acids. V was clipped by 4 bases and J by 2 bases, with 9 bases between them. CDR1 SEHNR and CDR2 FQNEAQ come from the germline V gene (reference sequence). The CDR3 loop reads CASSSTGTYEQYF. For the CDR3, the DNA is TGTGCCAGCAGCTCAACAGGTACCTACGAGCAGTACTTC.